This T cell receptor (beta chain) was recorded in a study of PD-L1 blockade in urothelial cancer. Findings and caveats of the study: Durable-benefit patients had greater expansion of tumor-associated blood clones at 3 weeks.

The germline CDR1 and CDR2 sequences are SGHNT and YENEEA. This CDR3 region has 15 residues. V gave up 3 bases and J gave up 10 bases; unmatched junction bases: 12. Here immunoSEQ multiplex PCR was the method, and the copy in TCRdb shows in-frame clones only, minus some. Of some 41,000 clones listed, 70% to 90% are singletons. This clone has just one count. The target antigen is unknown. V gene TRBV11-3 combines with J gene TRBJ2-3; 8 nucleotides line up with TRBD2. Here the sequenced sample was PBMCs, taken around atezolizumab (anti-PD-L1) treatment. This TCR came from an elderly man with urothelial cancer. The CDR3, as DNA: TGTGCCAGCAGCTTGGGGGGGGAAAGCGGGAGACCGCAGTATTTT. Protein sequence: CASSLGGESGRPQYF.